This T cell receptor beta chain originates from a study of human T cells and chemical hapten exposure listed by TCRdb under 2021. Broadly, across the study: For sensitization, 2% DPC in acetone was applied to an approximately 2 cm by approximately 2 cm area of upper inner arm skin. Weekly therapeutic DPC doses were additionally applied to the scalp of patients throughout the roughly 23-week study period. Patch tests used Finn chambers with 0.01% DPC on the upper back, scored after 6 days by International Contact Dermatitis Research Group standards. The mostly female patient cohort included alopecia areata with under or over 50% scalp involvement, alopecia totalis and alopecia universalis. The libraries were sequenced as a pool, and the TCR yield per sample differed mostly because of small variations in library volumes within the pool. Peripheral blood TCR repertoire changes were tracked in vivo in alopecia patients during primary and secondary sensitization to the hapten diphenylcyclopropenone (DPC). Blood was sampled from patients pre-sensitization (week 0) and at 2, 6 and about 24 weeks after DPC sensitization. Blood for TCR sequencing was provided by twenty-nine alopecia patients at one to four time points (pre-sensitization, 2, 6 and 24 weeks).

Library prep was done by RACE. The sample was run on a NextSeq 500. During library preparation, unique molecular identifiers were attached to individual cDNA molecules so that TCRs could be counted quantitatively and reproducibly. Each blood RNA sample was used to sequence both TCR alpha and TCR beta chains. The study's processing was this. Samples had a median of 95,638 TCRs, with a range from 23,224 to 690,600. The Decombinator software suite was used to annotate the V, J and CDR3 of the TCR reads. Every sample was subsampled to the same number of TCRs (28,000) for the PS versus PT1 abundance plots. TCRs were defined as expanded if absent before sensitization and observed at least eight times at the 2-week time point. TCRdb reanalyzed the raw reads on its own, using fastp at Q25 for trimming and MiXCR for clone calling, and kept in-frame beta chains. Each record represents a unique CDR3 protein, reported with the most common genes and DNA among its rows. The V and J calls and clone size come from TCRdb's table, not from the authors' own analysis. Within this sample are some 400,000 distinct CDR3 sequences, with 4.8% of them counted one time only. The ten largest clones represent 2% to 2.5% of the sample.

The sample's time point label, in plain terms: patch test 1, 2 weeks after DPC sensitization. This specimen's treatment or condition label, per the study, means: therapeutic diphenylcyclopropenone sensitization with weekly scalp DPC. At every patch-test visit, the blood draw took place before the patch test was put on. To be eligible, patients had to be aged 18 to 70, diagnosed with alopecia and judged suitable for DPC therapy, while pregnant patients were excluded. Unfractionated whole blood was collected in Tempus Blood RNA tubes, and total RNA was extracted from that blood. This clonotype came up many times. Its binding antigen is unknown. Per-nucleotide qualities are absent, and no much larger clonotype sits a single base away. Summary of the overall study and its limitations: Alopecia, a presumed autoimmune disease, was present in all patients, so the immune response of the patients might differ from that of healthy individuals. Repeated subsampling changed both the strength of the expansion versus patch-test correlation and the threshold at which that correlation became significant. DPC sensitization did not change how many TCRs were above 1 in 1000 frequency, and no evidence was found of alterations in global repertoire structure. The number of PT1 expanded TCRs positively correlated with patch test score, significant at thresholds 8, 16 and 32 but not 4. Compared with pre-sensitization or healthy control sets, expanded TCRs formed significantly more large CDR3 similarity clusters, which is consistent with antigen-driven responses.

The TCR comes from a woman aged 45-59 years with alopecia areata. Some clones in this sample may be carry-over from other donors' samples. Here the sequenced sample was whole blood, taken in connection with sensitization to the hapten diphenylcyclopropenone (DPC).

In nucleotide form, the sequence is TGCAGTGCCAGACTCGGGACAGCAATTCAAGCTTTCTTT. The encoded protein is CSARLGTAIQAFF. The V gene is TRBV20-1 and the J gene is TRBJ1-1; 7 junctional bases match TRBD1. Spanning cysteine to phenylalanine, the CDR3 consists of 13 amino acids. The CDR3 DNA has 39 bases and is translated from base 1. After removal of 6 bases from V and 9 bases from J, the junction retains 13 bases not matched to a gene. From the germline V gene (reference sequence), CDR1 is DFQATT and CDR2 is SNEGSKA.